This is a list of T cell receptor beta chains from one sample in a study of Ad26.COV2.S vaccination and SARS-CoV-2 variants. The data were produced by immunoSEQ multiplex PCR, yet TCRdb's version contains in-frame clones alone and is incomplete. The sample lists about 260,000 clones; about 83% were seen once. Sequencing used peripheral blood, obtained in a trial of Ad26.COV2.S vaccine versus placebo. These receptors were collected from a person between 18 and 59 years old who received the Ad26.COV2.S COVID-19 vaccine or a placebo. The CDR3 runs from the conserved cysteine through the conserved F or W. The order of the fields is J gene, D gene, clone size, V gene, CDR3 length, CDR3 DNA, CDR3 protein. A D gene is named only where the DNA matches it firmly. Clone size, where shown, is once, few, many, or a class for clones that have expanded.

TRBJ1-1	.	.	TRBV6-4	13	TGTGCCAGCAGTGAAGGTGTGAACACTGAAGCTTTCTTT	CASSEGVNTEAFF
TRBJ1-3	.	once	TRBV9	16	TGTGCCAGCAGCGTAGATGCAGGGAACTCTGGAAACACCATATATTTT	CASSVDAGNSGNTIYF
TRBJ2-2	.	few	TRBV3-1/TRBV3-2	12	TGTGCCAGCTTGAAGCACACCGGGGAGCTGTTTTTT	CASLKHTGELFF
TRBJ1-1	TRBD1	.	TRBV29-1	14	TGCAGCGCGGGGGCAGGGGGCGCGAACACTGAAGCTTTCTTT	CSAGAGGANTEAFF
TRBJ1-4	TRBD1	once	TRBV4-3	16	TGCGCCAGCAGCCAAGACCGCACCGGGACAGGTGAAAAACTGTTTTTT	CASSQDRTGTGEKLFF
TRBJ1-4	.	.	TRBV30	12	TGTGCCTGGGGCCAGGGGAATGAAAAACTGTTTTTT	CAWGQGNEKLFF
TRBJ1-2	.	many	TRBV7-9	13	TGTGCCAGCAGCTTAAATCCCACCTATGGCTACACCTTC	CASSLNPTYGYTF
TRBJ1-1	.	.	TRBV7-8	16	TGTGCCAGCAGCCCGCCCCCGCCGGAGACGAACACTGAAGCTTTCTTT	CASSPPPPETNTEAFF
TRBJ1-4	TRBD1	.	TRBV18	16	TGTGCCAGCTCACCAGGGACAGGGGGCCGTAATGAAAAACTGTTTTTT	CASSPGTGGRNEKLFF
TRBJ2-3	.	.	TRBV4-1	13	TGCGCCAGCAGCAAGACGGACGGAGATACGCAGTATTTT	CASSKTDGDTQYF
TRBJ2-3	.	.	TRBV6-5	15	TGTGCCAGCAGGGCGGACAGAGCTAGCACAGATACGCAGTATTTT	CASRADRASTDTQYF
TRBJ1-2	TRBD1	.	TRBV19	13	TGTGCCAGTCAGGCGGGACAGGGAGGGGGCTACACCTTC	CASQAGQGGGYTF
TRBJ1-5	.	.	TRBV18	14	TGTGCCAGCTCACCACTTGGCGGCAATCAGCCCCAGCATTTT	CASSPLGGNQPQHF
TRBJ2-3	TRBD2	once	TRBV6-4	16	TGTGCCAGCAGTGACGGGACTAGCGGGGGCACAGATACGCAGTATTTT	CASSDGTSGGTDTQYF
TRBJ2-5	TRBD1	.	TRBV5-1	15	TGCGCCAGCAGCTTGTCAGGGGGCTCCCAAGAGACCCAGTACTTC	CASSLSGGSQETQYF
TRBJ1-2	.	few	TRBV5-1	13	TGCGCCAGCAGCCTGGAGGCAGGGTATGGCTACACCTTC	CASSLEAGYGYTF
TRBJ2-4	.	.	TRBV7-2	19	TGTGCCAGCAGCTTAGAAGCGCGGCCCGTGGATTTAGCCAAAAACATTCAGTACTTC	CASSLEARPVDLAKNIQYF
TRBJ1-6	.	.	TRBV6-5	16	TGTGCCAGCAGTTACTCGATCAGGGTTGGCAATTCACCCCTCCACTTT	CASSYSIRVGNSPLHF
TRBJ2-5	.	.	TRBV5-1	13	TGCGCCAGCAGCCACCGGGCCCAAGAGACCCAGTACTTC	CASSHRAQETQYF
TRBJ1-6	.	.	TRBV9	13	TGTGCCAGCAGCGCTACAGGGAATTCACCCCTCCACTTT	CASSATGNSPLHF
TRBJ1-2	.	.	TRBV6-2/TRBV6-3	15	TGTGCCAGCAGTTCACAGGGTAGTAACGACTATGGCTACACCTTC	CASSSQGSNDYGYTF
TRBJ1-2	TRBD1	once	TRBV7-9	18	TGTGCCAGCAGCTTATATGGTGGTCAATGGGGACAGGGGGATGGCTACACCTTC	CASSLYGGQWGQGDGYTF
TRBJ2-2	.	.	TRBV7-3	15	TGTGCCAGCAGCTCCGGGCTGGGGGCGTCCGGGGAGCTGTTTTTT	CASSSGLGASGELFF
TRBJ1-5	.	.	TRBV15	13	TGTGCCACCAGCAGAGATAACGTGCAGCCCCAGCATTTT	CATSRDNVQPQHF
TRBJ1-1	.	.	TRBV9	13	TGTGCCAGCAGCCCAGAGGTGAACACTGAAGCTTTCTTT	CASSPEVNTEAFF
TRBJ1-5	.	few	TRBV19	19	TGTGCCAGTGCCCCTGACGGCCTTGTATACCGTACTGGCAATCAGCCCCAGCATTTT	CASAPDGLVYRTGNQPQHF
TRBJ2-2	.	.	TRBV9	15	TGTGCCAGCAGCGTAGGACTAGCGAACACCGGGGAGCTGTTTTTT	CASSVGLANTGELFF
TRBJ2-7	TRBD1	many	TRBV18	14	TGTGCCAGCTCACCCGGGACAGGGAGGAACGAGCAGTACTTC	CASSPGTGRNEQYF
TRBJ1-3	.	.	TRBV30	16	TGTGCCTGGAGATCCGGGACTAGCGGTACTGGAAACACCATATATTTT	CAWRSGTSGTGNTIYF
TRBJ1-5	.	.	TRBV18	15	TGTGCCAGCTCACCATTGGCAGGGAGGGATCAGCCCCAGCATTTT	CASSPLAGRDQPQHF
TRBJ2-1	.	once	TRBV24-1	17	TGTGCCACCAGTGATTTGGACGGCGGGTCCTCCTACAATGAGCAGTTCTTC	CATSDLDGGSSYNEQFF
TRBJ1-2	.	.	TRBV28	14	TGTGCCAGCAGCACCCCCACGGCTCGGTATGGCTACACCTTC	CASSTPTARYGYTF
TRBJ2-1	.	once	TRBV2	16	TGTGCCAGCAGTGGATCGGGGTTAGATAATTACAATGAGCAGTTCTTC	CASSGSGLDNYNEQFF
TRBJ1-1	TRBD1	.	TRBV7-8	15	TGTGCCAGCAGCTTAAGGGGGCTGAGTCGGACTGAAGCTTTCTTT	CASSLRGLSRTEAFF
TRBJ1-2	TRBD1	.	TRBV27	14	TGTGCCAGCAGTCCGAGACAGGGGGAGCGTGGCTACACCTTC	CASSPRQGERGYTF
TRBJ1-6	.	.	TRBV30	13	TGTGCCTGGAGTGGGCAGGGTACTTCACCCCTCCACTTT	CAWSGQGTSPLHF
TRBJ2-1	TRBD2	.	TRBV29-1	12	TGCAGCGTTGAAGATGGGTCGGGAGGTGGTTTCTTC	CSVEDGSGGGFF
TRBJ1-1	.	.	TRBV5-1	14	TGCGCCAGCAGCTTGGTACCAGGGAACACTGAAGCTTTCTTT	CASSLVPGNTEAFF
TRBJ2-4	.	.	TRBV3-1/TRBV3-2	15	TGTGCCAGCAGCCTACAGGGACTAGCCAAAAACATTCAGTACTTC	CASSLQGLAKNIQYF
TRBJ2-5	TRBD2	.	TRBV6-2/TRBV6-3	18	TGTGCCAGCAGCCAAACTAGCGGGAGAGTTGGGGCGGCAGAGACCCAGTACTTC	CASSQTSGRVGAAETQYF
TRBJ1-1	TRBD1	.	TRBV5-1	14	TGCGCCAGCAGCCAAAGGAGGGACAGCTCTGAAGCTTTCTTT	CASSQRRDSSEAFF
TRBJ1-4	TRBD1	.	TRBV5-1	15	TGCGCCAGCAGCCCAGGGGGTTCAGCTAATGAAAAACTGTTTTTT	CASSPGGSANEKLFF
TRBJ2-7	TRBD2	.	TRBV7-2	15	TGTGCCAGCAGCTCAGCGGGGGGCCGGACCTACGAGCAGTACTTC	CASSSAGGRTYEQYF